This TCR beta chain is drawn from a study of molecular identifiers for immune sequencing clone quantification (dated 2018 in TCRdb). As for the study more broadly: For a replicate experiment, RNA from approximately 20,000 or 98,000 naive CD8 T cells was divided into five aliquots, and four of the five aliquots were sequenced. This methods study used CD8 T cells to benchmark TCR RNA copy counting and molecular-identifier clustering-based TCR repertoire sequencing (MIDCIRS).

The CDR3 starts with the cysteine, ends with the phenylalanine, and has 18 residues. Here the CDR3 DNA is all that survives: 54 bases in frame from base 1. The germline V gene (reference sequence) provides CDR1 DFQATT and CDR2 SNEGSKA. A distance of 25 bases separates the germline ends of V and J, which lose 0 bases and 5 bases respectively. Broad study findings and their caveats: Even against a background of around 950,000 naive CD8 T cells, spiked-in Jurkat TCR RNA amounting to a single cell's worth was reported to be detectable. Naive libraries contained spiked-in Jurkat TCR RNA (more than nine copies' worth), which is not part of the donor repertoire. The sizes of highly expanded clones could end up underestimated when identical TCR molecules share a barcode. In CMV-specific effector cells, clones with more than 20 RNA copies contained over 98% of molecules, whereas in naive cells such clones contained under 1% of molecules. About 2.9 recovered TCR RNA copies per cell were obtained by modeling, versus approximately 9 by digital PCR, implying a capture efficiency of approximately 27%. When barcode sub-clustering was omitted, TCR diversity was inflated by chimeric consensus sequences, with chimeras reaching as high as 47%.

The library was obtained by PCR. Sequencing was performed on a NextSeq 500. Bulk TCR libraries were made following a previously described method, with the TCR primers given in Table S5. Total RNA was purified with the Qiagen AllPrep DNA/RNA kit. Before analysis, reads from multiple sequencing runs of the same library were pooled. Per the authors' processing: Reads were retained only if an exact TCR constant sequence was present, and the retained reads were trimmed to 150 nt and grouped according to their 12-nt molecular barcodes. Reads inside each barcode group were sub-clustered using a 15% Levenshtein threshold, and a quality-weighted consensus sequence was constructed for each RNA molecule. Non-functional sequences were discarded, and so were lower-count sequences lying one edit away from another sequence. Based on a fit of two negative binomial distributions, barcode sub-clusters having less than 20% of the maximum read count were discarded. The public reads were reanalyzed by TCRdb: fastp trimming at Q25, MiXCR alignment, in-frame beta chains only. Rows are combined by CDR3 protein, so each entry shows the most common genes and DNA. The V and J calls and clone size are TCRdb's, not the authors'. This sample is represented by under 600,000 distinct CDR3 sequences; around 23% of them were singletons. Together, the top ten hold approximately 0.8% of the sample.

This clonotype was recorded a few times. Its antigen is still unknown. No much larger clone is present one base from it, and per-base qualities are unavailable. Libraries of naive CD8 T cells were generated from around 20,000 to 990,000 sorted cells, with 10%, 30% or 50% of the purified RNA used. Naive CD8 T cells were FACS-sorted as CD8+CD4-CCR7+CD45RA+ on a BD FACSAria II into RLT Plus buffer. Around 10 TCR copies' worth of Jurkat RNA were spiked into roughly 19,000-1,000,000 naive CD8 T cell samples to test detection sensitivity. CD8 T cells were enriched with RosetteSep CD8+ T Cell Enrichment Cocktail and Ficoll-Paque, followed by ACK red cell lysis.

The receptor was derived from a human donor in good health. Some libraries in this study had Jurkat cell RNA spiked in. Sequenced sample: naive CD8+ T cells from blood, with Jurkat cell RNA spiked in. The cell subset or site label of this sample denotes: FACS-sorted CD8+CD4-CCR7+CD45RA+ naive T cells. The chain joins TRBV20-1 to TRBJ1-1; a tentative D match to TRBD1 spans 5 bases. The CDR3: CSARDYGDPVQGRTEAFF. In nucleotide form, the sequence is TGCAGTGCTAGAGATTACGGCGACCCTGTCCAGGGCCGGACTGAAGCTTTCTTT.